This entry lists 24 T cell receptor beta chains sequenced from one sample in a study of T-cell reconstitution after alpha-beta-depleted transplantation in children. The authors prepared the TCRbeta library with unique molecular identifiers. MiXCR was run by TCRdb on the PCR reads, yielding one entry per CDR3 protein. The repertoire holds 500,000 to 600,000 distinct CDR3 sequences, with about 31% as singletons. Sequenced here: PBMCs from the stem cell graft donor, sampled from the stem cell graft. These receptors all come from a human donor who donated a stem cell graft to a child with aplastic anemia.

CDR3 DNA: TGCAGCGTTTTCCCGGGGGGCACAGATACGCAGTATTTT. Its translation: CSVFPGGTDTQYF. The chain uses TRBV29-1 and TRBJ2-3; D is possibly TRBD2 (6 bases). Germline CDR1 and CDR2: SQVTM and ANQGSEA. The CDR3 covers 13 residues. V lost 5 bases, J lost 1 base, and 10 bases lay in between.

The J gene is TRBJ2-1, the V gene TRBV7-8; D uncertain. Germline CDR1 and CDR2: SGHVS and FQNEAQ. V dropped 5 bases and J dropped 0 bases, with 11 bases sitting between them. The length of the CDR3 is 15 residues. The CDR3 is CASSLDANSYNEQFF. Written as DNA, the CDR3 is TGTGCCAGCAGCCTGGACGCCAACTCCTACAATGAGCAGTTCTTC.

V gene TRBV9 combines with J gene TRBJ2-5; 11 positions match TRBD1. Losses at the gene ends were 3 bases for V and 6 bases for J; bases not matched to a gene: 7. CDR3 length: 15 residues. CDR1 SGDLS and CDR2 YYNGEE come from the germline V gene. The CDR3 loop is CASSDRTGGAKTQYF. CDR3 DNA: TGTGCCAGCAGCGATCGGACAGGGGGCGCGAAGACCCAGTACTTC.

The chain combines TRBV15 with TRBJ2-7, with D possibly TRBD2 on 6 matching bases. This CDR3 spans 18 amino acids. V gave up 7 bases and J gave up 3 bases, with 28 bases separating them. Germline V lookup: CDR1 LNHNV, CDR2 YYDKDF (reference sequence). The CDR3 DNA is TGTGCCACCAAGGTTCGTACACCTAAAGGGGACTCCATCTACGAGCAGTACGTC. As protein: CATKVRTPKGDSIYEQYV.

This sequence joins TRBV6-5 and TRBJ2-7; D unresolved. This CDR3 spans 11 amino acids. Trimming cost V 2 bases and J 5 bases, with 4 bases left between them. Per the germline V gene, CDR1 is MNHEY and CDR2 is SVGAGI. The CDR3 here is CASSYKHEQYF. The CDR3 nucleotides read TGTGCCAGCAGTTACAAGCACGAGCAGTACTTC.

This clonotype was counted a few times. The CDR3 reads CASSQDGQGKVEAFF. The CDR3 coding sequence is TGCGCCAGCAGCCAAGATGGTCAGGGAAAGGTTGAAGCTTTCTTT. V usage is TRBV4-1 and J usage is TRBJ1-1; D is possibly TRBD1 (5 bases). V was trimmed by 0 bases and J by 7 bases, leaving 15 bases between them. The CDR3 runs 15 residues. Germline V gene data show CDR1 as MGHRA and CDR2 as YSYEKL.

V and J are TRBV2 and TRBJ1-4, with D maybe TRBD1 (5 bases). Trimming stripped 5 bases from V and 6 bases from J, with 16 bases between. The CDR3 has 15 amino acids. Germline-derived CDR1 and CDR2 are SNHLY and FYNNEI. This chain's CDR3 is CASSNRDRLYEKLFF. CDR3 nucleotides: TGTGCCAGCAGTAACCGGGACCGTTTGTATGAAAAACTGTTTTTT.

V gene TRBV15 combines with J gene TRBJ2-2, with D hard to call. V was shortened by 0 bases and J by 1 base, with 6 bases between the two germline ends. CDR3 length: 15 residues. Germline V gives CDR1 LNHNV, CDR2 YYDKDF (reference sequence). The CDR3 DNA reads TGTGCCACCAGCAGAGATCCCCTGAACACCGGGGAGCTGTTTTTT. Translating gives CATSRDPLNTGELFF.

The chain has TRBV30 and TRBJ2-3; D is possibly TRBD2 (5 bases). The V gene's germline CDR1 is GTSNPN and CDR2 SVGIG (reference sequence). V was trimmed by 3 bases and J by 3 bases, leaving 7 bases between them. The CDR3 runs 12 residues. CDR3 loop: CAWSRTTDTQYF. The CDR3 nucleotides are TGTGCCTGGAGCAGGACTACAGATACGCAGTATTTT.

This clonotype was picked up many times. The V and J genes are TRBV5-5 and TRBJ2-1; possibly TRBD1 for D (5 bases). The CDR3 runs 14 residues. In germline, CDR1 is SGHKS, CDR2 YYEKEE (reference sequence). Deletions cut 0 bases from V and 10 bases from J, with 14 bases between. The CDR3 coding sequence is TGTGCCAGCAGCTTGGGGCAGGGTATGAGGGAGCAGTTCTTC. It yields the protein CASSLGQGMREQFF.

This chain uses TRBV24-1 with TRBJ1-1; 9 bases align to TRBD1. CDR1 and CDR2 (germline): KGHDR, SFDVKD. There are 16 residues in the CDR3. The ends lost 9 bases at V and 0 bases at J; junction bases unmatched: 10. For the CDR3, the DNA is TGTGCCACCGCCGCGGGAACAGGGGGCTTGAACACTGAAGCTTTCTTT. This codes for CATAAGTGGLNTEAFF.

A few counts support this clonotype. The gene calls are TRBV28 and TRBJ1-1; D is ambiguous. Germline CDR1 and CDR2: MDHEN and SYDVKM. V was shortened by 1 base and J by 4 bases, with 16 bases between the two germline ends. This CDR3 region has 16 residues. The CDR3 region is CASSLYSASVPTEAFF. Written as DNA, the CDR3 is TGTGCCAGCAGTTTATATAGCGCCAGTGTCCCCACTGAAGCTTTCTTT.

The rearrangement links TRBV24-1 to TRBJ2-3, with D perhaps matching TRBD2 (6 bases). V was pared by 8 bases and J by 7 bases, with 24 bases between. This CDR3 has 16 amino acids. The germline V gene encodes CDR1 KGHDR and CDR2 SFDVKD. This CDR3 reads CATIAPIRDSPHTQYF. The CDR3, as DNA: TGTGCCACCATCGCCCCGATCCGGGACTCACCTCATACGCAGTATTTT.

The V gene is TRBV28, the J gene TRBJ2-3, with D tentatively TRBD1 or TRBD2 (7 bases each). Germline V gives CDR1 MDHEN, CDR2 SYDVKM. There are 15 residues in the CDR3. V was pared by 3 bases and J by 2 bases, with 12 bases between. The CDR3 DNA reads as TGTGCCAGCAGTTTCAGGGGGGGGAACACAGATACGCAGTATTTT. As protein: CASSFRGGNTDTQYF.

The chain uses TRBV10-3 and TRBJ1-1; D is unclear. CDR1 is ENHRY and CDR2 is SYGVKD in the germline V gene. Trimming pared 8 bases from V and 0 bases from J, leaving 7 bases between. The CDR3 contains 12 residues. The CDR3 protein is CAIADLNTEAFF. CDR3 DNA: TGTGCCATCGCAGATTTGAACACTGAAGCTTTCTTT.

The J gene is TRBJ2-2, the V gene TRBV6-1, with TRBD1 matching over 7 bases. This CDR3 is 13 amino acids long. The junction had 6 bases not matched to a gene; V was cut back by 8 bases and J by 6 bases. CDR1 and CDR2 (germline): MNHNS, SASEGT. CDR3 loop: CASRPGGPGELFF. The CDR3, as DNA: TGTGCCAGCCGACCAGGGGGTCCCGGGGAGCTGTTTTTT.

The rearrangement uses TRBV18 and TRBJ2-7; D gene uncertain. V lost 1 base, J lost 2 bases, and 9 bases lay in between. The V gene's germline CDR1 is KGHSH and CDR2 LQKENI. CDR3 length: 14 residues. The CDR3 here is CASSPRPGTYEQYF. Written as DNA, the CDR3 is TGTGCCAGCTCACCACGGCCCGGTACCTACGAGCAGTACTTC.

J is TRBJ2-1 and V is TRBV15; D remains unclear. The CDR3 totals 13 residues. The V end lost 0 bases, the J end lost 8 bases, and 8 bases lay between the germline ends. Germline V lookup: CDR1 LNHNV, CDR2 YYDKDF (reference sequence). CDR3 in amino acids: CATSRDLAHEQFF. CDR3 in DNA: TGTGCCACCAGCAGAGATCTGGCGCATGAGCAGTTCTTC. Full variable domain (outside the CDR3, taken from reference TRBV15 and TRBJ2-1): DAMVIQNPRYQVTQFGKPVTLSCSQTLNHNVMYWYQQKSSQAPKLLFHYYDKDFNNEADTPDNFQSRRPNTSFCFLDIRSPGLGDTAMYLCATSRDLAHEQFFGPGTRLTVL.

This rearrangement joins TRBV12-3 or TRBV12-4 to TRBJ2-1; TRBD2 matches at 7 bases. The CDR3 consists of 15 residues. The J segment lost 8 bases and the V segment lost 6 bases, leaving 13 bases of the junction unmatched. CDR3 sequence reads: CASRSAGLVYHEQFF. The CDR3 bases are TGTGCCAGCAGGAGTGCAGGACTAGTTTACCATGAGCAGTTCTTC.

This clonotype was seen a few times. The genes are TRBV12-2 and TRBJ2-7; the D call TRBD1 from the table was never checked on the DNA. TRBV12-2 is classified as a pseudogene. The CDR3 spans 16 residues. In DNA, the CDR3 is TGTGCAAGTCGCTTAGAAAGGGACAGGGTCCCCTACGAGCAGTACGTC. Translated, it gives CASRLERDRVPYEQYV.

The V gene is TRBV5-4, the J gene TRBJ2-3; D remains unclear. The CDR3 extends over 19 amino acids. Trimming shortened V by 1 base and J by 0 bases, and 21 bases separated the two germline ends. Germline V CDR1 and CDR2: SGHNT, YYREEE (reference sequence). The CDR3 sequence: CASSLLGVVSTTSTDTQYF. In DNA, the CDR3 is TGTGCCAGCAGCTTGTTGGGCGTCGTCAGTACTACTAGCACAGATACGCAGTATTTT.

The chain has TRBV9 and TRBJ2-3; D ambiguous. V lost 3 bases and J 6 bases, leaving 11 bases between the germline ends. The CDR3 is 13 amino acids. Germline V gene sequence: CDR1 SGDLS, CDR2 YYNGEE. CDR3 in DNA: TGTGCCAGCAGCGGCCACCCGGGTGATACGCAGTATTTT. This codes for CASSGHPGDTQYF.

The chain combines TRBV4-2 with TRBJ2-1; 7 bases line up with TRBD2. The V segment lost 4 bases and the J segment 2 bases; nucleotides outside the gene matches: 11. The length of the CDR3 is 17 residues. Germline values: CDR1 LGHNA, CDR2 YNFKEQ. DNA of the CDR3: TGTGCCAGCAGCCCTAATATTCGGGAGGCTACCTACAATGAGCAGTTCTTC. Its protein product is CASSPNIREATYNEQFF.

This clonotype was counted ten times or more. The V gene is TRBV29-1, the J gene TRBJ1-2; tentatively, D is TRBD1 (5 bases). Trimming pared 2 bases from V and 0 bases from J, leaving 13 bases between. The CDR3 runs 15 residues. Germline lookup yields CDR1 SQVTM and CDR2 ANQGSEA. CDR3 DNA sequence: TGCAGCGTTGAACGAGGTGGGGGTTCTAACTATGGCTACACCTTC. This sequence encodes CSVERGGGSNYGYTF.